This T cell receptor (beta chain) is from a study of blood T cell repertoires in COVID-19. Study overall: Samples representing acute and convalescent COVID-19 were sourced from the United States, Italy and Spain.

While infection was still active, Seattle patients were enrolled and then followed longitudinally. CDR1 MNHEY and CDR2 SVGAGI come from the germline V gene. The CDR3 totals 15 residues. After removal of 5 bases from V and 0 bases from J, the junction contained 3 bases not matched to a gene. In the authors' methods: Reference gene primers were amplified, and this amplification served to estimate nucleated cell counts. The table came from immunoSEQ multiplex PCR; TCRdb's copy has only in-frame clones and leaves some out. V, J and clone size are those of that table, while D and trimming were read from the DNA. The sample has about 190,000 clones; around 85% are singletons.

Sequencing was performed on peripheral blood. The sequence was obtained from a man at least 80 years old with COVID-19, enrolled during active disease. The V and J genes are TRBV6-5 and TRBJ1-1; TRBD1 aligns across 10 bases. In nucleotides, the CDR3 is TGTGCCAGCAGTATTGACAGGGGGCTGAACACTGAAGCTTTCTTT. Translated, it gives CASSIDRGLNTEAFF.